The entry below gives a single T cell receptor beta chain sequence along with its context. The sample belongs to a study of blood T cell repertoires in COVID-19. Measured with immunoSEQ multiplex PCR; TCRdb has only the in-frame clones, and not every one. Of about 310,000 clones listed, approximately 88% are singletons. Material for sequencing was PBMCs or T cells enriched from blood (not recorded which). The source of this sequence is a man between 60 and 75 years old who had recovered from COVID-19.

The CDR3 loop reads CASSLILAGGGEQFF. CDR3 coding DNA: TGTGCCAGCAGCTTGATACTAGCGGGAGGGGGTGAGCAGTTCTTC. This chain uses TRBV5-8 with TRBJ2-1; 13 bases align to TRBD2. Germline CDR1 and CDR2: SGHTS and YDEGEE. The CDR3 totals 15 residues. J gave up 9 bases and V 1 base, and 4 bases lay outside the gene matches.